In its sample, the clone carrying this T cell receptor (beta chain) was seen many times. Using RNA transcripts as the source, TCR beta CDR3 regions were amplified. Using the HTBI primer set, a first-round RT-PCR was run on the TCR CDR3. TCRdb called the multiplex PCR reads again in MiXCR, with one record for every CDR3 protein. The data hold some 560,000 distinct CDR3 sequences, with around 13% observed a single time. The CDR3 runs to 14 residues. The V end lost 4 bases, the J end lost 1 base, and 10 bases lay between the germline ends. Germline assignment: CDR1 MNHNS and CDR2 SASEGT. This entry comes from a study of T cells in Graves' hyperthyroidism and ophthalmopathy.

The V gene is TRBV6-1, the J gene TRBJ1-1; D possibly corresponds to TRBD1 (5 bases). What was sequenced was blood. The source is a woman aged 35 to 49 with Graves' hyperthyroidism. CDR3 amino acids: CASSAGTANTEAFF. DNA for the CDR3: TGTGCCAGCAGTGCCGGGACGGCGAACACTGAAGCTTTCTTT.